The 22 T cell receptor beta chains in this list originate from one sample, sequenced in a study of CD8+ T cells in alopecia areata. TCR sequencing used cDNA made by reverse transcription of extracted RNA. Data came from immunoSEQ multiplex PCR; TCRdb stores just in-frame clones and leaves some out. The sample consists of around 120,000 clones, roughly 55% of them appearing once. The treatment was: oral pan-JAK inhibitor, 5-10 mg twice daily. The specimen comprised CD4+ T cells sorted from blood, sampled at week 4, from a patient treated with tofacitinib. The receptors here all came from a human donor with alopecia areata.

The chain recombines TRBV27 with TRBJ1-2; TRBD1 is a possible D gene (5 bases). The CDR3 covers 13 residues. Trimming cost V 8 bases and J 0 bases, with 10 bases left between them. Germline V CDR1 and CDR2: MNHEY, SMNVEV (reference sequence). The CDR3 loop is CASRGRANYGYTF. The CDR3 region has the DNA TGTGCCAGCCGGGGCAGGGCTAACTATGGCTACACCTTC.

The V call is TRBV19, the J call TRBJ1-2; a possible D gene is TRBD1 (6 bases). CDR3 length: 13 amino acids. Germline assignment: CDR1 LNHDA and CDR2 SQIVND (reference sequence). Trimming took 6 bases from V and 2 from J, leaving 10 bases between them. The CDR3: CASSDRQNYGYTF. CDR3 sequence (DNA): TGTGCCAGTAGCGACAGGCAGAACTATGGCTACACCTTC.

The chain employs TRBV7-9 and TRBJ1-1, with unresolved D. Germline V CDR1 and CDR2: SEHNR, FQNEAQ (reference sequence). V was trimmed by 4 bases and J by 4 bases, leaving 7 bases between them. The CDR3 length is 12 residues. CDR3 region: CASSSESTEAFF. The CDR3 DNA follows: TGTGCCAGCAGCTCAGAGAGCACTGAAGCTTTCTTT. Complete variable domain (other parts from reference TRBV7-9 and TRBJ1-1): DTGVSQNPRHKITKRGQNVTFRCDPISEHNRLYWYRQTLGQGPEFLTYFQNEAQLEKSRLLSDRFSAERPKGSFSTLEIQRTEQGDSAMYLCASSSESTEAFFGQGTRLTVV.

This clone was observed once. The chain carries TRBV7-2 and TRBJ2-7; 8 nucleotides agree with TRBD2. Trimming cost V 0 bases and J 2 bases; bases outside gene matches: 0. Germline V gives CDR1 SGHTA, CDR2 FQGNSA. CDR3 size: 14 residues. The CDR3 nucleotides are TGTGCCAGCAGCTTAGCGGGACTAGCCTACGAGCAGTACTTC. Encoded protein: CASSLAGLAYEQYF.

The V call is TRBV7-9, the J call TRBJ2-7; 7 nucleotides match TRBD1. Germline lookup yields CDR1 SEHNR and CDR2 FQNEAQ (reference sequence). The CDR3 is made up of 14 amino acids. The V segment lost 0 bases and the J segment 3 bases; nucleotides outside the gene matches: 2. The CDR3 loop is CASSLAGTVYEQYF. CDR3 bases: TGTGCCAGCAGCTTAGCCGGGACAGTCTACGAGCAGTACTTC.

This chain uses TRBV27 with TRBJ2-5; 7 bases are a match to TRBD2. Losses at the gene ends were 9 bases for V and 5 bases for J; bases not matched to a gene: 9. The CDR3 contains 13 residues. CDR1 is MNHEY, CDR2 SMNVEV, per germline (reference sequence). CDR3 sequence reads: CASRKRGGETQYF. DNA for the CDR3: TGTGCCAGTCGTAAGCGGGGCGGGGAGACCCAGTACTTC.

The V and J genes are TRBV30 and TRBJ1-5; D is ambiguous. CDR3 length: 13 residues. The germline V gene encodes CDR1 GTSNPN and CDR2 SVGIG (reference sequence). Between the trimmed V and J ends, which lost 0 bases and 6 bases, there was a span of 9 bases. This CDR3 reads CAWSVGGSQPQHF. As DNA, the CDR3 is TGTGCCTGGAGTGTAGGAGGGTCTCAGCCCCAGCATTTT.

The CDR3 coding sequence is TGCGCCAGCAGCTCAGATCGGACCCCAACGGGTTCACCCCTCCACTTT. Its translation: CASSSDRTPTGSPLHF. J is TRBJ1-6 and V is TRBV5-1; the D is unclear. The V end lost 3 bases, the J end lost 9 bases, and 19 bases lay between the germline ends. The CDR3 sequence is 16 residues long. Germline CDR1 is SGHRS and CDR2 is YFSETQ.

The V call is TRBV9, the J call TRBJ2-7; TRBD1 is a possible D gene (6 bases). Trimming took off 4 bases at V and 1 base at J, with 12 bases between the two ends. The CDR3 has 14 amino acids. From germline, CDR1 is SGDLS and CDR2 YYNGEE. Here the CDR3 DNA reads TGTGCCAGCAGCTCACGACAGGAATCCTACGAGCAGTACTTC. Its protein product is CASSSRQESYEQYF.

The chain joins TRBV5-1 to TRBJ2-7; 10 positions match TRBD2. J was trimmed by 2 bases and V by 0 bases; bases with no gene match: 5. The CDR3 has 16 residues. Germline V gives CDR1 SGHRS, CDR2 YFSETQ. For the CDR3, the DNA is TGCGCCAGCAGCTTGGTCGGGACTAGCGCGCCCTACGAGCAGTACTTC. Its translation: CASSLVGTSAPYEQYF.

This chain connects TRBV29-1 to TRBJ2-3; no firm D call. Germline CDR1 and CDR2: SQVTM and ANQGSEA. The CDR3 is made up of 13 amino acids. V was cut by 4 bases and J by 1 base, with 9 bases left in between. The CDR3 DNA follows: TGCAGCGTTGTCAAGATACGCACAGATACGCAGTATTTT. This sequence encodes CSVVKIRTDTQYF.

This clone appeared once. The rearrangement uses TRBV7-2 and TRBJ1-2; 11 bases are a match to TRBD1. CDR3 size: 18 residues. The J segment lost 0 bases and the V segment lost 4 bases, leaving 10 bases of the junction unmatched. The germline V gene encodes CDR1 SGHTA and CDR2 FQGNSA. The CDR3 DNA reads as TGTGCCAGCAGCTCACCCGAGGGACAGGGGGTTACTAACTATGGCTACACCTTC. Translating gives CASSSPEGQGVTNYGYTF.

The J gene is TRBJ2-2, the V gene TRBV5-1; TRBD2 is a possible D gene (6 bases). V was clipped by 0 bases and J by 1 base, with 16 bases between them. CDR3 length: 18 residues. Germline V gene data show CDR1 as SGHRS and CDR2 as YFSETQ. The CDR3: CASSLEGAHGGNTGELFF. The CDR3 DNA sequence: TGCGCCAGCAGCTTGGAAGGGGCCCACGGGGGGAACACCGGGGAGCTGTTTTTT. The variable domain in full, completed from reference TRBV5-1 and TRBJ2-2, reads KAGVTQTPRYLIKTRGQQVTLSCSPISGHRSVSWYQQTPGQGLQFLFEYFSETQRNKGNFPGRFSGRQFSNSRSEMNVSTLELGDSALYLCASSLEGAHGGNTGELFFGEGSRLTVL.

The chain uses TRBV2 and TRBJ1-1; no clear D. Per the germline V gene, CDR1 is SNHLY and CDR2 is FYNNEI. V was shortened by 3 bases and J by 1 base, with 6 bases between the two germline ends. CDR3 length equals 13 residues. The CDR3 DNA reads as TGTGCCAGCAGTGAGTCTGGGAACACTGAAGCTTTCTTT. Its protein is CASSESGNTEAFF.

This clone was detected only a few times. V gene TRBV7-9 combines with J gene TRBJ1-1, with a possible D match to TRBD1 (5 bases). Germline loops: CDR1 SEHNR, CDR2 FQNEAQ (reference sequence). The CDR3 loop spans 14 amino acids. V lost 4 bases and J 5 bases, leaving 14 bases between the germline ends. DNA for the CDR3: TGTGCCAGCAGCTCAGGGTCACGAAGGACTGAAGCTTTCTTT. Translated, it gives CASSSGSRRTEAFF. Together with reference TRBV7-9 and TRBJ1-1, the CDR3 gives the full variable domain: DTGVSQNPRHKITKRGQNVTFRCDPISEHNRLYWYRQTLGQGPEFLTYFQNEAQLEKSRLLSDRFSAERPKGSFSTLEIQRTEQGDSAMYLCASSSGSRRTEAFFGQGTRLTVV.

The J gene is TRBJ2-1, the V gene TRBV5-4, with D possibly TRBD1 on 6 matching bases. The CDR3 spans 13 residues. In germline, CDR1 is SGHNT, CDR2 YYREEE (reference sequence). The V and J ends lost 0 bases and 7 bases respectively, with 8 bases between them. CDR3 residues: CASSLDRANEQFF. As DNA, the CDR3 is TGTGCCAGCAGCTTGGACAGGGCAAATGAGCAGTTCTTC.

J is TRBJ2-7 and V is TRBV7-3, with D maybe TRBD1 (5 bases). CDR3 length equals 13 residues. The germline CDR1 and CDR2 sequences are SGHTA and FQGTGA. Trimming stripped 1 base from V and 7 bases from J, with 11 bases between. CDR3: CASSLNGAGEQYF. The CDR3 nucleotides read TGTGCCAGCAGCTTAAATGGGGCAGGGGAGCAGTACTTC.

This chain uses TRBV29-1 with TRBJ2-1; 7 positions agree with TRBD1. V shed 7 bases and J 8 bases; nucleotides not matched to a gene: 5. The CDR3 is made up of 11 amino acids. Germline-derived CDR1 and CDR2 are SQVTM and ANQGSEA. In DNA form, the CDR3 reads TGCAGCGGAGGACAGGTCTATGAGCAGTTCTTC. Translation: CSGGQVYEQFF.

In this sample, this clone turned up a few times. This chain joins TRBV29-1 and TRBJ2-5; D not resolved. The V end was cut by 3 bases, the J end by 10 bases, with 15 bases between. Germline CDR1 and CDR2: SQVTM and ANQGSEA. The CDR3 covers 12 residues. CDR3 nucleotides: TGCAGCGTTGAGGGCAGGACCGGAGTCCAGTACTTC. It translates to CSVEGRTGVQYF.

This clone was seen only a few times. The rearrangement links TRBV2 to TRBJ1-1; 8 nucleotides agree with TRBD1. This CDR3 comprises 16 residues. The J segment lost 4 bases and the V segment lost 0 bases, leaving 7 bases of the junction unmatched. Germline loops: CDR1 SNHLY, CDR2 FYNNEI. This CDR3 reads CASSEARTGYGTEAFF. Written as DNA, the CDR3 is TGTGCCAGCAGTGAAGCGCGGACAGGGTATGGCACTGAAGCTTTCTTT.

This clone was counted between two and nine times. This rearrangement joins TRBV30 to TRBJ2-3; no firm D call. V was trimmed by 0 bases and J by 0 bases, leaving 4 bases between them. Per germline, CDR1 GTSNPN and CDR2 SVGIG (reference sequence). The length of the CDR3 is 13 residues. The CDR3 reads CAWSVPSTDTQYF. In DNA, the CDR3 is TGTGCCTGGAGTGTACCCAGCACAGATACGCAGTATTTT.

The J gene is TRBJ1-2, the V gene TRBV6-5; a possible D gene is TRBD1 (5 bases). V shed 8 bases and J shed 8 bases, with 18 bases lying between them. CDR1 MNHEY and CDR2 SVGAGI come from the germline V gene. The CDR3 consists of 13 residues. Here the CDR3 DNA reads TGTGCCAGCGGGCAGGGCCCGGTCGGGGGCTACACCTTC. Protein product: CASGQGPVGGYTF.